One sample yielded the 5 T cell receptor beta chains listed below, sequenced in a study of T cells in Graves' hyperthyroidism and ophthalmopathy. The TCR beta CDR3 regions underwent amplification using RNA transcripts as the source. First-round RT-PCR with HTBI primers amplified the TCR CDR3 region. Each CDR3 protein is one row after TCRdb ran MiXCR on the multiplex PCR reads. The sample lists 700,000 to 850,000 distinct CDR3 sequences, 30% to 40% occurring once. The sequencing input was blood. The receptors here all came from a woman aged 40 to 55 with Graves' hyperthyroidism.

This clonotype was detected a few times. This rearrangement joins TRBV7-2 to TRBJ2-2; D is ambiguous. Germline V gene sequence: CDR1 SGHTA, CDR2 FQGNSA. The germline V and J ends were trimmed by 5 bases and 6 bases, with 13 bases remaining between them. There are 14 residues in the CDR3. CDR3 sequence reads: CASSQWAQSGELFF. Here the CDR3 DNA reads TGTGCCAGCAGCCAGTGGGCCCAATCCGGGGAGCTGTTTTTT.

The V and J genes are TRBV4-3 and TRBJ1-1, with a weak D call TRBD1 (5 bases). Germline V CDR1 and CDR2: LGHNA, YSLEER. The germline V and J ends were trimmed by 5 bases and 6 bases, with 13 bases remaining between them. This CDR3 has 13 amino acids. The CDR3 DNA reads TGCGCCAGCAGCAGGCCGGGGGACTCTGAAGCTTTCTTT. Its protein is CASSRPGDSEAFF.

This clonotype was detected once. A much larger clonotype is one base distant, so this may be a read error. The chain is built from TRBV6-6 and TRBJ1-2; D not resolved. The CDR3 is 11 amino acids. Germline loops: CDR1 MNHNY, CDR2 SVGAGI (reference sequence). The CDR3 DNA reads as TGTACCAGCACCGGCTTGGGGGGCTACACCTTC. It encodes CTSTGLGGYTF.

The chain employs TRBV20-1 and TRBJ2-3; 8 bases fit TRBD1. Germline V gene sequence: CDR1 DFQATT, CDR2 SNEGSKA (reference sequence). The J segment lost 2 bases and the V segment lost 6 bases, leaving 4 bases of the junction unmatched. The CDR3 loop spans 13 amino acids. The DNA of the CDR3 is TGCAGTGCCAGACAGGGGACCACAGATACGCAGTATTTT. Encoded protein: CSARQGTTDTQYF.

This clonotype was counted between two and nine times. This rearrangement joins TRBV20-1 to TRBJ2-2, with TRBD1 as a possible D gene (7 bases). V was pared by 3 bases and J by 4 bases, with 15 bases between. Per the germline V gene, CDR1 is DFQATT and CDR2 is SNEGSKA (reference sequence). This CDR3 contains 15 residues. The CDR3 reads CSARRQGAGTGELFF. The CDR3 bases are TGCAGTGCTAGGAGACAGGGAGCGGGCACCGGGGAGCTGTTTTTT.